The 23 T cell receptor beta chains given below trace back to one sample, sequenced in a study of Graves' ophthalmopathy and Graves' hyperthyroidism. The TCR beta CDR3 regions underwent amplification from RNA transcripts. After a first-round RT-PCR with HTBI primers, a second-round multiplex PCR was run. TCRdb re-called the multiplex PCR reads through MiXCR, storing one row per CDR3 protein. The sample holds 300,000 to 400,000 distinct CDR3 sequences; 17% are singletons and the top ten take approximately 13%. Sequencing used peripheral blood. Every receptor here comes from an adult man with Graves' ophthalmopathy.

This clonotype was recorded at least ten times. The CDR3 spells CSARMFAGLETQYF. DNA for the CDR3: TGCAGTGCTAGAATGTTTGCAGGGCTGGAGACCCAGTACTTC. The chain has TRBV20-1 and TRBJ2-5, with a possible D match to TRBD1 (5 bases). Germline lookup yields CDR1 DFQATT and CDR2 SNEGSKA (reference sequence). The CDR3 covers 14 residues. Trimming took off 2 bases at V and 5 bases at J, with 15 bases between the two ends.

This clonotype was found many times. This chain uses TRBV7-2 with TRBJ1-1, with no clear D. The CDR3 is 13 residues long. Germline V gives CDR1 SGHTA, CDR2 FQGNSA. V lost 5 bases and J 6 bases, leaving 13 bases between the germline ends. The CDR3 nucleotides are TGTGCCAGCAGCCATCCGCCTGGGGCTGAAGCTTTCTTT. As protein: CASSHPPGAEAFF. Using reference TRBV7-2 and TRBJ1-1 for the parts outside the CDR3, the full variable domain is GAGVSQSPSNKVTEKGKDVELRCDPISGHTALYWYRQSLGQGLEFLIYFQGNSAPDKSGLPSDRFSAERTGGSVSTLTIQRTQQEDSAVYLCASSHPPGAEAFFGQGTRLTVV.

The table lists this clonotype with a count of one. J is TRBJ1-6 and V is TRBV27, with D uncertain. Germline CDR1 and CDR2: MNHEY and SMNVEV (reference sequence). Trimming removed 4 bases at V and 10 bases at J, with 8 bases between. This CDR3 has 12 amino acids. The CDR3 nucleotides read TGTGCCAGCAGTTCCCCCGTCTCACCCCTCCACTTT. Its translation is CASSSPVSPLHF.

This clonotype showed up many times. The chain has TRBV12-3 or TRBV12-4 and TRBJ2-6; D remains ambiguous. The ends were cut back, 1 base at V and 0 bases at J, with 10 bases in the middle. This CDR3 has 17 residues. The CDR3 spells CASSLDGTLSGANVLTF. DNA for the CDR3: TGTGCCAGCAGTTTAGATGGCACACTCTCTGGGGCCAACGTCCTGACTTTC.

This clonotype was recorded at least ten times. This chain links TRBV7-2 with TRBJ2-7, with TRBD1 matching 7 bases. Germline V gives CDR1 SGHTA, CDR2 FQGNSA. This CDR3 has 15 residues. Trimming took 2 bases from V and 2 from J; bases not matched to a gene: 6. The CDR3 loop is CASSLRQGITYEQYF. In DNA form, the CDR3 reads TGTGCCAGCAGCTTACGACAGGGAATTACCTACGAGCAGTACTTC.

The rearrangement uses TRBV28 and TRBJ1-2, with TRBD1 identical over 8 bases. The CDR3 has 14 amino acids. J lost 7 bases, V lost 6 bases, and 10 bases had no gene match. Germline V gives CDR1 MDHEN, CDR2 SYDVKM. This chain's CDR3 is CASSRFAGGRGYTF. In DNA form, the CDR3 reads TGTGCCAGCAGCCGATTCGCAGGGGGCCGTGGCTACACCTTC.

The rearrangement links TRBV2 to TRBJ2-2; D uncertain. The ends were cut back, 4 bases at V and 4 bases at J, with 10 bases in the middle. This CDR3 is built from 14 residues. Germline assignment: CDR1 SNHLY and CDR2 FYNNEI. CDR3 loop: CASSVPGSTGELFF. The CDR3 region has the DNA TGTGCCAGCAGTGTTCCAGGTTCCACCGGGGAGCTGTTTTTT.

With respect to this clonotype: A much more abundant neighbour one base away suggests this may be a read error. The CDR3 DNA reads as TGTGCCACCATCAGACCTGATCAGCCCCAGCATTTT. It yields the protein CATIRPDQPQHF. This chain uses TRBV15 with TRBJ1-5; no clear D. Germline V gene sequence: CDR1 LNHNV, CDR2 YYDKDF (reference sequence). CDR3 length: 12 amino acids.

This clonotype was seen at least ten times. Here the CDR3 reads CSARDPQGAETEAFF. The CDR3, as DNA: TGCAGTGCTAGAGACCCACAGGGGGCCGAGACTGAAGCTTTCTTT. This chain links TRBV20-1 with TRBJ1-1; TRBD1 matches at 9 bases. The ends lost 0 bases at V and 5 bases at J; junction bases unmatched: 7. CDR1 is DFQATT and CDR2 is SNEGSKA in the germline V gene (reference sequence). This CDR3 region has 15 residues.

This clonotype was picked up many times. This chain connects TRBV11-3 to TRBJ2-3, with 11 bases fitting TRBD2. The CDR3 totals 18 residues. The germline V gene has CDR1 SGHNT and CDR2 YENEEA. V was clipped by 5 bases and J by 1 base; unmatched bases: 11. The CDR3 nucleotides are TGTGCCAGCAGCCCCTGGGGTAGCGGGAGGGCGGGCACAGATACGCAGTATTTT. Translation gives CASSPWGSGRAGTDTQYF.

There are many counts of this clonotype. The chain recombines TRBV13 with TRBJ2-3, with 8 bases aligning to TRBD2. J was trimmed by 0 bases and V by 5 bases; bases with no gene match: 16. The CDR3 runs to 19 residues. CDR1 and CDR2 (germline): PRHDT, FYEKMQ (reference sequence). The CDR3 bases are TGTGCCAGCAGCGGCCCGTTCGGGCGGGGGGCCTCTAGCACAGATACGCAGTATTTT. Its protein is CASSGPFGRGASSTDTQYF.

This rearrangement joins TRBV27 to TRBJ1-2; D unresolved. CDR1 is MNHEY, CDR2 SMNVEV, per germline (reference sequence). Trimming took off 4 bases at V and 2 bases at J, with 11 bases between the two ends. This CDR3 region has 14 residues. CDR3 region: CASSYGEENYGYTF. For the CDR3, the DNA is TGTGCCAGCAGTTACGGGGAGGAGAACTATGGCTACACCTTC.

This clonotype was counted ten times or more. This chain uses TRBV5-4 with TRBJ1-2; TRBD1 might be the D (5 bases). CDR3 length: 14 amino acids. Germline V gives CDR1 SGHNT, CDR2 YYREEE (reference sequence). V lost 5 bases to trimming and J lost 7 bases, with 18 bases between them. CDR3 nucleotides: TGTGCCAGCAGGGCGACCCAGACAGTAGGTGGCTACACCTTC. Translating gives CASRATQTVGGYTF.

This clonotype was observed at least ten times. This sequence joins TRBV7-2 and TRBJ2-5, with D uncertain. CDR3 length equals 13 residues. V gave up 5 bases and J gave up 0 bases, with 7 bases separating them. The germline V gene has CDR1 SGHTA and CDR2 FQGNSA. The CDR3 loop reads CASSLADQETQYF. CDR3 bases: TGTGCCAGCAGCCTCGCGGACCAAGAGACCCAGTACTTC.

The chain links TRBV4-2 to TRBJ2-7; 13 nucleotides agree with TRBD2. Germline V gene lookup returns CDR1 LGHNA and CDR2 YNFKEQ. This CDR3 is 16 amino acids long. Germline trimming cut 1 base from V and 5 bases from J; bases unmatched to any gene: 5. CDR3 protein: CASSQGGTSGTHEQYF. In DNA, the CDR3 is TGTGCCAGCAGCCAAGGAGGGACTAGCGGGACTCACGAGCAGTACTTC.

This chain uses TRBV24-1 with TRBJ2-5, with D possibly being TRBD1 (6 bases). Germline loops: CDR1 KGHDR, CDR2 SFDVKD. The CDR3 is made up of 17 amino acids. The ends were cut back, 3 bases at V and 3 bases at J, with 19 bases in the middle. The CDR3, as DNA: TGTGCCACCAGTGATCCACACAGGGTGGGGTCGGAAGAGACCCAGTACTTC. Protein: CATSDPHRVGSEETQYF.

This clonotype was observed many times. The chain joins TRBV10-3 to TRBJ1-5; D is perhaps TRBD1 (5 bases). V lost 2 bases, J lost 11 bases, and 10 bases lay in between. The CDR3 contains 12 residues. The V gene's germline CDR1 is ENHRY and CDR2 SYGVKD. The CDR3 DNA follows: TGTGCCATCAGTGAGGAGGGGCCCTCCCAGCATTTT. Protein product: CAISEEGPSQHF.

This chain connects TRBV6-1 to TRBJ2-7; D tentatively fits TRBD1 or TRBD2 (5 bases each). The CDR3 contains 14 residues. Germline V gene lookup returns CDR1 MNHNS and CDR2 SASEGT. V was pared by 4 bases and J by 1 base, with 11 bases between. Here the CDR3 reads CASSGFGGSYEQYF. CDR3 nucleotides: TGTGCCAGCAGTGGGTTTGGGGGATCCTACGAGCAGTACTTC.

This clonotype was picked up many times. J is TRBJ1-1 and V is TRBV7-2; D is ambiguous. V lost 1 base to trimming and J lost 0 bases, with 9 bases between them. Germline V lookup: CDR1 SGHTA, CDR2 FQGNSA. This CDR3 has 15 amino acids. The CDR3 DNA sequence: TGTGCCAGCAGCTTAGGTGTAGGCATGAACACTGAAGCTTTCTTT. This codes for CASSLGVGMNTEAFF.

This clonotype was seen ten or more times. The gene calls are TRBV9 and TRBJ1-1, with TRBD1 matching over 8 bases. The CDR3 totals 17 residues. J was trimmed by 11 bases and V by 0 bases; bases with no gene match: 18. The germline V gene has CDR1 SGDLS and CDR2 YYNGEE. CDR3 nucleotide sequence: TGTGCCAGCAGCGTAGGACTACAGGGGGTGAGGGATGGGAGTGCTTTCTTT. Amino acid sequence: CASSVGLQGVRDGSAFF. Using reference TRBV9 and TRBJ1-1 for the parts outside the CDR3, the full variable domain is DSGVTQTPKHLITATGQRVTLRCSPRSGDLSVYWYQQSLDQGLQFLIQYYNGEERAKGNILERFSAQQFPDLHSELNLSSLELGDSALYFCASSVGLQGVRDGSAFFGQGTRLTVV.

This clonotype came up many times. CDR3 DNA: TGTGCCAGCAGCACAAGGACTCTCGAAGAGACCCAGTACTTC. Encoded protein: CASSTRTLEETQYF. The chain recombines TRBV7-2 with TRBJ2-5, with a weak D call TRBD2 (5 bases). The CDR3 loop spans 14 amino acids. Trimming took 5 bases from V and 3 from J, leaving 13 bases between them. CDR1 is SGHTA, CDR2 FQGNSA, per germline.

In this sample, this clonotype turned up many times. The chain recombines TRBV12-3 or TRBV12-4 with TRBJ2-7; D is possibly TRBD1 (6 bases). The germline V and J ends were trimmed by 3 bases and 8 bases, with 11 bases remaining between them. The CDR3 consists of 12 residues. The CDR3 coding sequence is TGTGCCAGCAGTTTGAACAGGGATAAGCAGTACTTC. It codes for CASSLNRDKQYF.

This clonotype was observed many times. The V gene is TRBV5-1, the J gene TRBJ1-3; D is unclear. CDR3 size: 13 residues. CDR1 SGHRS and CDR2 YFSETQ come from the germline V gene. V lost 7 bases and J lost 1, with 9 bases in between. The CDR3 DNA follows: TGCGCCAGCGGGGTCCGATCTGGAAACACCATATATTTT. Translating it yields CASGVRSGNTIYF.